This T cell receptor (beta chain) was obtained from a study of response to subunit inactivated influenza vaccine. TCRdb analysed the RT-PCR reads with MiXCR anew, one entry per CDR3 protein. The profile shows about 480,000 distinct CDR3 sequences, about 25% of them singletons. This CDR3 is 17 amino acids long. V dropped 6 bases and J dropped 2 bases, with 23 bases sitting between them. Germline CDR1 is SQVTM and CDR2 is ANQGSEA. The receptor was isolated from a man in his fifties or sixties who received an inactivated influenza vaccine. The sequenced sample was CD4+ T cells sorted from PBMCs, obtained 4 to 6 days after vaccination. The V and J genes are TRBV29-1 and TRBJ1-5; weak D call: TRBD1 (5 bases). The CDR3 here is CSVRTGTNKRGNQPQHF. As DNA, the CDR3 is TGCAGCGTCAGAACCGGGACTAACAAGAGGGGCAATCAGCCCCAGCATTTT.